This T cell receptor beta chain derives from a study of T cell repertoires in cytomegalovirus infection. Germline V lookup: CDR1 ENHRY, CDR2 SYGVKD. V was clipped by 4 bases and J by 9 bases; unmatched bases: 8. The CDR3 sequence is 13 residues long. On this clonotype itself: Antigen specificity is unknown.

TCRdb processed the reads anew with MiXCR; each CDR3 protein has one entry. The sample records hundreds of thousands of distinct CDR3 sequences, around a third being singletons. The chain recombines TRBV10-3 with TRBJ2-7; TRBD1 agrees at 8 bases. The sequence was obtained from a human donor in good health (CMV status not recorded). Some clones in this sample may be carry-over from other donors' samples. Sequences were derived from cultured PBMCs, sampled from culture after CMV antigen stimulation. The CDR3 DNA reads as TGTGCCATCAGTGGGGACAGGCGAGGCGTGCAGTACTTC. Translation gives CAISGDRRGVQYF.